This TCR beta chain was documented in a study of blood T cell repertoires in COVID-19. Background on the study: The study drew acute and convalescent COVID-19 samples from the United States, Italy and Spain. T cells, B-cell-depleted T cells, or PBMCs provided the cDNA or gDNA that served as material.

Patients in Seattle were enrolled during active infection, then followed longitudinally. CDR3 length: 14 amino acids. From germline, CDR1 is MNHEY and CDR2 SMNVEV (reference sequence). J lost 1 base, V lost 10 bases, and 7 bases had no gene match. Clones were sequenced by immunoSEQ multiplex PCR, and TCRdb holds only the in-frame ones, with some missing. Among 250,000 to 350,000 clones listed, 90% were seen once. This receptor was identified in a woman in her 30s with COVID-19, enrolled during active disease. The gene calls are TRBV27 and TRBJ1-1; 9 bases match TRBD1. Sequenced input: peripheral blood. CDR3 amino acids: CATQDRGANTEAFF. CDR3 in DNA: TGTGCCACCCAGGACAGGGGAGCGAACACTGAAGCTTTCTTT.